The clone carrying this TCR beta chain was observed many times. Its target is not known. The sequence runs out 3 residues before the end of the CDR3; the remainder is reconstructed from the germline J gene. These data are taken from a study of T cell clonality in common variable immunodeficiency. Findings and limits, study-wide: Fewer deletions and N-nucleotide insertions were reportedly seen in common variable immunodeficiency TCR beta sequences.

Diagnosis required reduced IgG, IgA and/or IgM with specific antibody deficiency. Each donor provided about 5 to 8.5 ml of heparinized whole blood. This CDR3 is built from 16 residues. The V gene's germline CDR1 is SQVTM and CDR2 ANQGSEA. J gave up 3 bases and V 3 bases, and 5 bases lay outside the gene matches. Clones were sequenced by immunoSEQ multiplex PCR, and TCRdb holds only the in-frame ones, with some missing. The data show roughly 30,000 clones, with none appearing a single time. The sequencing input was peripheral blood mononuclear cells. The TCR originated in a human donor with common variable immunodeficiency. The chain combines TRBV29-1 with TRBJ2-1; 13 bases line up with TRBD2. The CDR3: CSVEGLAGTDYNEQFF. The sequenced CDR3 bases are TGCAGCGTTGAGGGACTAGCGGGGACGGACTACAATGAG.